These T cell receptor beta chains were read from a single sample in a study of blood T cell repertoires in COVID-19. Libraries were prepared by immunoSEQ multiplex PCR; TCRdb keeps only in-frame clonotypes and omits some of them. The sample lists about 210,000 clones; roughly 90% were seen once. The sample taken for sequencing was peripheral blood. All receptors come from a woman in her 70s with acute or convalescent COVID-19. CDR3s include the opening cysteine and the closing phenylalanine or tryptophan. D genes are given only for firm matches. Only some rows state a clone size, as once, few, many or a class for expanded clones.

CDR3 protein: CSVPTSRGRTGELFF; CDR3 DNA: TGCAGCGTACCGACTAGCAGAGGGAGGACCGGGGAGCTGTTTTTT; clone size: -; D gene: TRBD2; J gene: TRBJ2-2; V gene: TRBV29-1
CDR3 protein: CASSFQGHREQYF; CDR3 DNA: TGTGCCAGCAGCTTCCAGGGGCACCGCGAGCAGTACTTC; clone size: -; D gene: -; J gene: TRBJ2-7; V gene: TRBV11-2
CDR3 protein: CASSSVREDTGELFF; CDR3 DNA: TGTGCCAGCAGCTCCGTCAGGGAGGACACCGGGGAGCTGTTTTTT; clone size: -; D gene: -; J gene: TRBJ2-2; V gene: TRBV7-6
CDR3 protein: CASSLGNGWGEKLFF; CDR3 DNA: TGTGCCAGCAGCCTGGGGAATGGGTGGGGCGAAAAACTGTTTTTT; clone size: -; D gene: -; J gene: TRBJ1-4; V gene: TRBV6-5
CDR3 protein: CASSVQGAETQYF; CDR3 DNA: TGTGCCAGCAGTGTACAGGGGGCTGAGACCCAGTACTTC; clone size: -; D gene: TRBD1; J gene: TRBJ2-5; V gene: TRBV25-1
CDR3 protein: CAGRGSMNTEAFF; CDR3 DNA: TGTGCCGGTAGGGGGTCGATGAACACTGAAGCTTTCTTT; clone size: once; D gene: -; J gene: TRBJ1-1; V gene: TRBV6-5
CDR3 protein: CASSASSYEQYF; CDR3 DNA: TGTGCCAGCTCCGCGAGCTCCTACGAGCAGTACTTC; clone size: few; D gene: -; J gene: TRBJ2-7; V gene: TRBV18
CDR3 protein: CATSGGGRRTDTQYF; CDR3 DNA: TGTGCCACCAGCGGCGGGGGACGACGCACAGATACGCAGTATTTT; clone size: -; D gene: TRBD2; J gene: TRBJ2-3; V gene: TRBV15
CDR3 protein: CASSLAAGGSREKLFF; CDR3 DNA: TGCGCCAGCAGCTTGGCCGCGGGAGGGTCCAGGGAAAAACTGTTTTTT; clone size: -; D gene: -; J gene: TRBJ1-4; V gene: TRBV5-1
CDR3 protein: CASSLGQGPWETTEAFF; CDR3 DNA: TGTGCCAGCAGCTTAGGACAGGGGCCTTGGGAAACCACTGAAGCTTTCTTT; clone size: -; D gene: TRBD1; J gene: TRBJ1-1; V gene: TRBV7-6
CDR3 protein: CASSTWAGGMNEQFF; CDR3 DNA: TGTGCCAGCAGTACGTGGGCGGGAGGGATGAATGAGCAGTTCTTC; clone size: -; D gene: TRBD2; J gene: TRBJ2-1; V gene: TRBV7-3
CDR3 protein: CASSLHRDVAGELFF; CDR3 DNA: TGTGCCAGCAGCCTTCACAGGGATGTGGCCGGGGAGCTGTTTTTT; clone size: -; D gene: -; J gene: TRBJ2-2; V gene: TRBV7-6
CDR3 protein: CASSISSGDEQFF; CDR3 DNA: TGTGCCAGTAGTATTTCTAGCGGGGATGAGCAGTTCTTC; clone size: -; D gene: TRBD2; J gene: TRBJ2-1; V gene: TRBV19
CDR3 protein: CASSQELIQGFGYTF; CDR3 DNA: TGTGCCAGCAGCCAAGAGCTTATACAGGGCTTTGGCTACACCTTC; clone size: -; D gene: -; J gene: TRBJ1-2; V gene: TRBV3-1/TRBV3-2
CDR3 protein: CASSSAGQGNEKLFF; CDR3 DNA: TGCGCCAGCAGCTCGGCGGGACAGGGGAATGAAAAACTGTTTTTT; clone size: -; D gene: TRBD1; J gene: TRBJ1-4; V gene: TRBV5-1
CDR3 protein: CASSLTGTSGFANTGELFF; CDR3 DNA: TGCGCCAGCAGCTTAACCGGGACTAGCGGGTTCGCGAACACCGGGGAGCTGTTTTTT; clone size: -; D gene: TRBD2; J gene: TRBJ2-2; V gene: TRBV5-1